The rows below give T cell receptor beta chains drawn from one sample of a study of blood T cell repertoires in COVID-19. Method: immunoSEQ multiplex PCR; TCRdb's copy keeps in-frame clones and lacks some. The sample consists of roughly 250,000 clones, approximately 86% of them appearing once. Sequenced input: PBMCs or T cells enriched from blood (not recorded which). The origin of the receptors is a woman aged 45-60 years who had recovered from COVID-19. Both conserved end residues are part of each CDR3. The D gene is left open where the match is weak. Size is stated for part of the rows, as once, few or many counts, or as a class when the clone is expanded.

TGCGCCAGCAGCCCGGCCGGGTATGGCTACACCTTC	CASSPAGYGYTF	.	once	TRBJ1-2	12	TRBV5-1
TGTGCCAGCTCACAACAACAGTTTGATGGCAATCAGCCCCAGCATTTT	CASSQQQFDGNQPQHF	.	.	TRBJ1-5	16	TRBV18
TGTGCCAGCAGCCCGACCGGACAGCCCACAGATACGCAGTATTTT	CASSPTGQPTDTQYF	.	.	TRBJ2-3	15	TRBV3-1/TRBV3-2
TGTGCCAGCAGCCAAGAGCACTACACCGGGGAGCTGTTTTTT	CASSQEHYTGELFF	.	.	TRBJ2-2	14	TRBV14
TGTGCCAGCAGCTTAGGGACAGGGGAAACTAATGAAAAACTGTTTTTT	CASSLGTGETNEKLFF	TRBD1	once	TRBJ1-4	16	TRBV7-9
TGTGCCAGCAGTTTGGGACAGGGGGCTTATGGCTACACCTTC	CASSLGQGAYGYTF	TRBD1	.	TRBJ1-2	14	TRBV6-2/TRBV6-3
TGTGCCAGCAGCCAATTTATTCCAGGGGGTTACCTCTCTGGAAACACCATATATTTT	CASSQFIPGGYLSGNTIYF	TRBD1	.	TRBJ1-3	19	TRBV3-1/TRBV3-2
TGTGCCAGCAGCCCCGGGAGCGGGGGCGCATTTCAGCCCCAGCATTTT	CASSPGSGGAFQPQHF	.	.	TRBJ1-5	16	TRBV3-1/TRBV3-2
TGTGCCAGCAGTCAGGGAACGGATGAGCAGTTCTTC	CASSQGTDEQFF	.	.	TRBJ2-1	12	TRBV2
TGTGCCAGCAGCCTAAGCGGGACAGGGGGCCCACTAGGCGAGCAGTACTTC	CASSLSGTGGPLGEQYF	TRBD1	.	TRBJ2-7	17	TRBV9
TGTGCCAGTATCAATCACCGACAGGGGAGGGCTGAAGCTTTCTTT	CASINHRQGRAEAFF	TRBD1	.	TRBJ1-1	15	TRBV19
TGTGCCAGCAGTCCCGGGACAGGGGGGAACTATGGCTACACCTTC	CASSPGTGGNYGYTF	TRBD1	.	TRBJ1-2	15	TRBV27
TGTGCCAGCAGTTATATGGGACAGGGAAGTATGAAGCAGTTCTTC	CASSYMGQGSMKQFF	TRBD1	.	TRBJ2-1	15	TRBV6-2/TRBV6-3
TGTGCCAGCAGTGAAGGGCGGCAGATTAATGAGCAGTTCTTC	CASSEGRQINEQFF	.	.	TRBJ2-1	14	TRBV2
TGTGCCAGCAGCATTTGGAGGACAGGCTATGGCTACACCTTC	CASSIWRTGYGYTF	TRBD1	few	TRBJ1-2	14	TRBV7-9
TGCGCCAGCAGCCAAGCCAGGGCAAGCTCTGGAAACACCATATATTTT	CASSQARASSGNTIYF	.	few	TRBJ1-3	16	TRBV4-3
TGTGCCAGCAGCTTAGCCCGGACAGCCTCCAACTATGGCTACACCTTC	CASSLARTASNYGYTF	.	.	TRBJ1-2	16	TRBV7-9
TGTGCCATCAGATTGACGGACAGATACTATGGCTACACCTTC	CAIRLTDRYYGYTF	.	.	TRBJ1-2	14	TRBV10-3
TGTGCCTGGACACAGGGGGCAAATCAGCCCCAGCATTTT	CAWTQGANQPQHF	TRBD1	.	TRBJ1-5	13	TRBV30
TGTGCTAGTGGTACAGGGTCAACTAATGAAAAACTGTTTTTT	CASGTGSTNEKLFF	.	once	TRBJ1-4	14	TRBV12-5
TGCGCCAGCAGCTTGGAATCGTACACTGAAGCTTTCTTT	CASSLESYTEAFF	.	.	TRBJ1-1	13	TRBV5-1
TGTGCCAGCTCACCATTCTCATCGACAGCCCCGGGGACCCAGTACTTC	CASSPFSSTAPGTQYF	.	.	TRBJ2-5	16	TRBV18
TGCGCCAGCAGCCAAGCCCCGGGACTAGCGGGAGGGCCAAGGGCGCAGTATTTT	CASSQAPGLAGGPRAQYF	TRBD2	once	TRBJ2-3	18	TRBV4-3
TGTGCCAGCTCACCCTCGCTGGACAGGGTAAATACTGAAGCTTTCTTT	CASSPSLDRVNTEAFF	TRBD1	.	TRBJ1-1	16	TRBV18
TGCGCCAGCAGCTTTCTAGCGGGAGGGAATACCGGGGAGCTGTTTTTT	CASSFLAGGNTGELFF	TRBD2	.	TRBJ2-2	16	TRBV5-1
TGTGCCAGCAGTATAGACAGGCGGTCGAATGAGCAGTTCTTC	CASSIDRRSNEQFF	.	.	TRBJ2-1	14	TRBV6-2/TRBV6-3
TGTGCCAGCAGCTTAGTGAGCGGTACCTACAATGAGCAGTTCTTC	CASSLVSGTYNEQFF	.	.	TRBJ2-1	15	TRBV7-6
TGCGCCAGCCGGGCTAGCCCCTACGAGCAGTACTTC	CASRASPYEQYF	.	.	TRBJ2-7	12	TRBV10-2
TGTGCCAGCAGTGAGAGACTAGGATGGAATGAGCAGTTCTTC	CASSERLGWNEQFF	.	once	TRBJ2-1	14	TRBV25-1
TGTGCCAGCAGCTCGGACAGGGTTTACACTGAAGCTTTCTTT	CASSSDRVYTEAFF	TRBD1	.	TRBJ1-1	14	TRBV5-8
TGTGCTAGTGGTTTGGTACCCGCTCTATACCGGGACATGGGGGACTACGAGCAGTACTTC	CASGLVPALYRDMGDYEQYF	.	.	TRBJ2-7	20	TRBV12-5
TGTGCCAGCTCAGTCCAGGGGGCGGACACTGAAGCTTTCTTT	CASSVQGADTEAFF	TRBD1	.	TRBJ1-1	14	TRBV18
TGTGCCAGTAGTACCCACAGGGGGTTCAACACTGAAGCTTTCTTT	CASSTHRGFNTEAFF	TRBD1	.	TRBJ1-1	15	TRBV19
TGCGCCAGCAGTGAGAGTGGACACTACGAGCAGTACTTC	CASSESGHYEQYF	.	once	TRBJ2-7	13	TRBV10-2
TGTGCCAGCAACTCGTTAGGGGCTGGAAACACCATATATTTT	CASNSLGAGNTIYF	.	.	TRBJ1-3	14	TRBV6-5
TGTGCCAGCAGTGAGGGGACAGGGGGTGAAAAACTGTTTTTT	CASSEGTGGEKLFF	TRBD1	once	TRBJ1-4	14	TRBV2
TGCGCCAGCAGCTTGAGTCCCTGGACAGTAGTCGGGACCCAGTACTTC	CASSLSPWTVVGTQYF	.	.	TRBJ2-5	16	TRBV5-1
TGTGCCAGCGTGGCGGAAAACTACGAGCAGTACTTC	CASVAENYEQYF	.	.	TRBJ2-7	12	TRBV6-5
TGTGCCAGCGGGAGGGACACTGAAGCTTTCTTT	CASGRDTEAFF	.	.	TRBJ1-1	11	TRBV6-5
TGTGCCAGCAGCGTGGACAGCTATGGCTACACCTTC	CASSVDSYGYTF	.	.	TRBJ1-2	12	TRBV9
TGTGCCAGCAGTTCGATACTTGGTTCACCCCTCCACTTT	CASSSILGSPLHF	.	.	TRBJ1-6	13	TRBV7-8
TGTGCCAGCAGCGCCCCGGGGACACGGTCACCCCTCCACTTT	CASSAPGTRSPLHF	.	.	TRBJ1-6	14	TRBV9
TGTGCCAGCTACAGGAGTGCTAACTATGGCTACACCTTC	CASYRSANYGYTF	.	.	TRBJ1-2	13	TRBV6-5
TGTGCCAGCAGCTTAACACAGGGGTTTTACTATGGCTACACCTTC	CASSLTQGFYYGYTF	TRBD1	.	TRBJ1-2	15	TRBV7-2
TGTGCCAGCAGCTTATACCTTTGGGAGGATTCACCCCTCCACTTT	CASSLYLWEDSPLHF	.	.	TRBJ1-6	15	TRBV7-8
TGTGCCACCAGCAAACAAGACGGGGAGCTGTTTTTT	CATSKQDGELFF	.	once	TRBJ2-2	12	TRBV15
TGTGCCAGCAGCTTAAACCCCGGGAACACTGAAGCTTTCTTT	CASSLNPGNTEAFF	.	.	TRBJ1-1	14	TRBV7-9
TGTGCCAGCAGCCAAGATCGTACAGTAGATACGCAGTATTTT	CASSQDRTVDTQYF	.	once	TRBJ2-3	14	TRBV4-2
TGTGCCAGTAGTATAGGACATAGGGATACGCAGTATTTT	CASSIGHRDTQYF	.	.	TRBJ2-3	13	TRBV19
TGCGCCAGCAGCCACCCGGGGGGGCAGGGTTCGAGTAACTATGGCTACACCTTC	CASSHPGGQGSSNYGYTF	.	.	TRBJ1-2	18	TRBV5-1